Listed below are T cell receptor beta chains from one sample, sequenced in a study of human T cells and chemical hapten exposure. From the RACE reads, TCRdb called clonotypes with MiXCR, one entry per CDR3 protein. Among about 45,000 distinct CDR3 sequences listed, roughly 4.1% were seen once. The sample comprised whole blood. Receptors were obtained from a human donor in good health. Some clones in this sample may be carry-over from other donors' samples. The CDR3 runs from the conserved cysteine through the conserved F or W. The D gene is left open where the match is weak. Clone sizes are given selectively: once, few, many, or a class where the clone is expanded.

v_call: TRBV18; d_call: TRBD2; cdr3_length: 14; clone_size: .; j_call: TRBJ2-7; cdr3_nt: TGTGCCAGCTCACCGGTAGCGGGAGTCGCCGAGCAGTACTTC; cdr3_aa: CASSPVAGVAEQYF
v_call: TRBV29-1; d_call: .; cdr3_length: 15; clone_size: many; j_call: TRBJ1-2; cdr3_nt: TGCAGTGCCGGCCAGGGCGACCCTCTCAACTATGGCTACACCTTC; cdr3_aa: CSAGQGDPLNYGYTF
v_call: TRBV27; d_call: TRBD1; cdr3_length: 16; clone_size: many; j_call: TRBJ1-6; cdr3_nt: TGTGCCAGCAGTTTCCTACCGGGACAGGCCAATTCACCCCTCCACTTT; cdr3_aa: CASSFLPGQANSPLHF
v_call: TRBV6-6; d_call: TRBD1; cdr3_length: 15; clone_size: few; j_call: TRBJ1-5; cdr3_nt: TGTGCCAGCACCGCTGGGACAGGGAGAGGCCAGCCCCAGCATTTT; cdr3_aa: CASTAGTGRGQPQHF
v_call: TRBV29-1; d_call: TRBD2; cdr3_length: 14; clone_size: many; j_call: TRBJ2-2; cdr3_nt: TGCAGCGTTGAAGACGCTAGCGGGACCGGGGAGCTGTTTTTT; cdr3_aa: CSVEDASGTGELFF
v_call: TRBV14; d_call: .; cdr3_length: 14; clone_size: many; j_call: TRBJ2-7; cdr3_nt: TGTGCCAGCAGCCAGCCGGACAGATCCTACGAGCAGTACTTC; cdr3_aa: CASSQPDRSYEQYF
v_call: TRBV5-1; d_call: TRBD2; cdr3_length: 17; clone_size: many; j_call: TRBJ2-7; cdr3_nt: TGCGCCAGCAGCTTGGCCCCCAGCGGGAGAAGTCCCTACGAGCAGTACTTC; cdr3_aa: CASSLAPSGRSPYEQYF
v_call: TRBV18; d_call: .; cdr3_length: 14; clone_size: .; j_call: TRBJ1-3; cdr3_nt: TGTGCCAGCTCACCTGACAGCACCGGAAACACCATATATTTT; cdr3_aa: CASSPDSTGNTIYF
v_call: TRBV2; d_call: TRBD1; cdr3_length: 13; clone_size: many; j_call: TRBJ1-2; cdr3_nt: TGTGCCAGCAGTGGAAGGGACAGGTATGGCTACACCTTC; cdr3_aa: CASSGRDRYGYTF
v_call: TRBV7-2; d_call: TRBD2; cdr3_length: 15; clone_size: .; j_call: TRBJ2-1; cdr3_nt: TGTGCCAGCAGCCCTACTAGCGGGAGGATGGGTGAGCAGTTCTTC; cdr3_aa: CASSPTSGRMGEQFF
v_call: TRBV20-1; d_call: .; cdr3_length: 14; clone_size: many; j_call: TRBJ2-6; cdr3_nt: TGCAGTGCTAGGGACGTCTCTGGGGCCAACGTCCTGACTTTC; cdr3_aa: CSARDVSGANVLTF
v_call: TRBV28; d_call: TRBD2; cdr3_length: 15; clone_size: many; j_call: TRBJ2-7; cdr3_nt: TGTGCCAGCAGTACCTCAGCGGGAGTCAAGTACGAGCAGTACTTC; cdr3_aa: CASSTSAGVKYEQYF
v_call: TRBV5-1; d_call: .; cdr3_length: 15; clone_size: many; j_call: TRBJ2-5; cdr3_nt: TGCGCCAGCAGCTTGGCCGGGACGGGGAAAGAGACCCAGTACTTC; cdr3_aa: CASSLAGTGKETQYF
v_call: TRBV5-1; d_call: TRBD1; cdr3_length: 14; clone_size: few; j_call: TRBJ2-7; cdr3_nt: TGCGCCAGCAGCTGGCGACAGGGGGCCTACGAGCAGTACTTC; cdr3_aa: CASSWRQGAYEQYF
v_call: TRBV20-1; d_call: TRBD1; cdr3_length: 11; clone_size: many; j_call: TRBJ1-1; cdr3_nt: TGCAGTGCGCCTAGACAGGGGAAAGCTTTCTTT; cdr3_aa: CSAPRQGKAFF
v_call: TRBV6-4; d_call: .; cdr3_length: 13; clone_size: many; j_call: TRBJ2-1; cdr3_nt: TGTGCCAGCAGTGACTCGTACAGGTCCTCTCAATTCTTC; cdr3_aa: CASSDSYRSSQFF
v_call: TRBV28; d_call: TRBD1; cdr3_length: 13; clone_size: .; j_call: TRBJ1-2; cdr3_nt: TGTGCCAGCAGGGGACAGGATGTTTATGGCTACACCTTC; cdr3_aa: CASRGQDVYGYTF
v_call: TRBV5-1; d_call: TRBD1; cdr3_length: 15; clone_size: .; j_call: TRBJ2-7; cdr3_nt: TGCGCCAGCAGGTCGACAGGGGACCCCCTCTACGAGCAGTACTTC; cdr3_aa: CASRSTGDPLYEQYF
v_call: TRBV12-3/TRBV12-4; d_call: .; cdr3_length: 14; clone_size: many; j_call: TRBJ2-4; cdr3_nt: TGTGCCAGCAGTTTGAACCTAGCCAAAAACATTCAGTACTTC; cdr3_aa: CASSLNLAKNIQYF
v_call: TRBV20-1; d_call: TRBD1; cdr3_length: 16; clone_size: many; j_call: TRBJ2-7; cdr3_nt: TGCAGTGCTAGCGTGCCGTCCGGGACAGAAACCTACGAGCAGTACTTC; cdr3_aa: CSASVPSGTETYEQYF
v_call: TRBV4-1; d_call: TRBD1; cdr3_length: 15; clone_size: many; j_call: TRBJ1-1; cdr3_nt: TGCGCCAGCAGCCAAGCGATCGACAGGGACACTGAAGCTTTCTTT; cdr3_aa: CASSQAIDRDTEAFF
v_call: TRBV24-1; d_call: .; cdr3_length: 11; clone_size: many; j_call: TRBJ2-1; cdr3_nt: TGTGCCACCTCCTTTCGGGATGAGCAGTTCTTC; cdr3_aa: CATSFRDEQFF
v_call: TRBV2; d_call: TRBD2; cdr3_length: 15; clone_size: few; j_call: TRBJ2-2; cdr3_nt: TGTGCCAGCAGAAGACTAGCGGGTGGCACCGGGGAGCTGTTTTTT; cdr3_aa: CASRRLAGGTGELFF
v_call: TRBV28; d_call: TRBD2; cdr3_length: 14; clone_size: few; j_call: TRBJ2-7; cdr3_nt: TGTGCCAGCACCCTGGGGGGGTTGAGCTACGAGCAGTACTTC; cdr3_aa: CASTLGGLSYEQYF
v_call: TRBV9; d_call: .; cdr3_length: 14; clone_size: many; j_call: TRBJ1-5; cdr3_nt: TGTGCCAGCAGCGTGGGGGGTAGCAATCAGCCCCAGCATTTT; cdr3_aa: CASSVGGSNQPQHF
v_call: TRBV7-9; d_call: .; cdr3_length: 17; clone_size: many; j_call: TRBJ2-3; cdr3_nt: TGTGCCAGCAGCTTATGGCTTGACGACGGACGCACAGATACGCAGTATTTT; cdr3_aa: CASSLWLDDGRTDTQYF
v_call: TRBV7-9; d_call: .; cdr3_length: 15; clone_size: .; j_call: TRBJ1-6; cdr3_nt: TGTGCCAGCAGCTTAGTCGGGACAACAAATTCACCCCTCCACTTT; cdr3_aa: CASSLVGTTNSPLHF
v_call: TRBV27; d_call: TRBD1; cdr3_length: 15; clone_size: many; j_call: TRBJ1-1; cdr3_nt: TGTGCCAGCAGTCCGGGGACAGGGATGAACACTGAAGCTTTCTTT; cdr3_aa: CASSPGTGMNTEAFF
v_call: TRBV6-1; d_call: .; cdr3_length: 15; clone_size: many; j_call: TRBJ2-7; cdr3_nt: TGTGCCAGCAGCCCCCAAAGGCCCGGGTCCTACGAGCAGTACTTC; cdr3_aa: CASSPQRPGSYEQYF
v_call: TRBV7-9; d_call: .; cdr3_length: 12; clone_size: .; j_call: TRBJ1-3; cdr3_nt: TGTGCCAGCCGCCCCAATGGAAACACCATATATTTT; cdr3_aa: CASRPNGNTIYF
v_call: TRBV7-3; d_call: .; cdr3_length: 13; clone_size: many; j_call: TRBJ2-5; cdr3_nt: TGTGCCAGCAGCTTAACGCAGCAAGAGACCCAGTACTTC; cdr3_aa: CASSLTQQETQYF
v_call: TRBV4-1; d_call: TRBD2; cdr3_length: 13; clone_size: .; j_call: TRBJ2-3; cdr3_nt: TGCGCCAGCACCTTAGCGGGAGGAGATACGCAGTATTTT; cdr3_aa: CASTLAGGDTQYF
v_call: TRBV12-3/TRBV12-4; d_call: .; cdr3_length: 14; clone_size: .; j_call: TRBJ2-7; cdr3_nt: TGTGCCAGCAACCCTGGCCAGTCTTTCTACGAGCAGTACTTC; cdr3_aa: CASNPGQSFYEQYF
v_call: TRBV28; d_call: .; cdr3_length: 13; clone_size: .; j_call: TRBJ2-1; cdr3_nt: TGTGCCAGCAGTTACCAGGGTAACAATGAGCAGTTCTTC; cdr3_aa: CASSYQGNNEQFF
v_call: TRBV20-1; d_call: .; cdr3_length: 16; clone_size: many; j_call: TRBJ1-4; cdr3_nt: TGCAGTGCCATCCGGGACTCTGGGGTGCTTAATGAAAAACTGTTTTTT; cdr3_aa: CSAIRDSGVLNEKLFF
v_call: TRBV10-3; d_call: .; cdr3_length: 15; clone_size: many; j_call: TRBJ1-2; cdr3_nt: TGTGCCATCAGTGTGGGCCAGGATTGGGGGTATGGCTACACCTTC; cdr3_aa: CAISVGQDWGYGYTF
v_call: TRBV5-1; d_call: .; cdr3_length: 13; clone_size: many; j_call: TRBJ1-1; cdr3_nt: TGCGCCAGCAGCTTGGCCGGGGTACGTGAAGCTTTCTTT; cdr3_aa: CASSLAGVREAFF
v_call: TRBV6-1; d_call: .; cdr3_length: 14; clone_size: many; j_call: TRBJ1-5; cdr3_nt: TGTGCCAGCAGTGAATTAACTGGCAATCAGCCCCAGCATTTT; cdr3_aa: CASSELTGNQPQHF
v_call: TRBV7-9; d_call: .; cdr3_length: 14; clone_size: many; j_call: TRBJ2-7; cdr3_nt: TGTGCCAGCAGAACTCTGGGACCCAAGGGTGAGCAGTACTTC; cdr3_aa: CASRTLGPKGEQYF
v_call: TRBV5-4; d_call: .; cdr3_length: 12; clone_size: many; j_call: TRBJ1-6; cdr3_nt: TGTGCCAGCAGCCTTAGTAGTTCACCCCTCCACTTT; cdr3_aa: CASSLSSSPLHF
v_call: TRBV5-1; d_call: .; cdr3_length: 11; clone_size: many; j_call: TRBJ2-7; cdr3_nt: TGCGCCAGCAGCAAAAGTAACGAGCAGTACTTC; cdr3_aa: CASSKSNEQYF
v_call: TRBV6-5; d_call: TRBD2; cdr3_length: 14; clone_size: .; j_call: TRBJ2-3; cdr3_nt: TGTGCCAGCAGCCGGAGGGAGGGAGCAGATACGCAGTATTTT; cdr3_aa: CASSRREGADTQYF
v_call: TRBV18; d_call: TRBD1; cdr3_length: 16; clone_size: many; j_call: TRBJ2-7; cdr3_nt: TGTGCCAGCTCACCCATAAGGACAGGGGGGACCTACGAGCAGTACTTC; cdr3_aa: CASSPIRTGGTYEQYF
v_call: TRBV3-1; d_call: TRBD1; cdr3_length: 16; clone_size: many; j_call: TRBJ2-1; cdr3_nt: TGTGCCAGCAGCGTAAGGACAGGGCGGACCAACAATGAGCAGTTCTTC; cdr3_aa: CASSVRTGRTNNEQFF
v_call: TRBV18; d_call: .; cdr3_length: 13; clone_size: many; j_call: TRBJ2-1; cdr3_nt: TGTGCCAGCTCACCGTCCTGGTCGGCTGAGCAGTTCTTC; cdr3_aa: CASSPSWSAEQFF
v_call: TRBV24-1; d_call: TRBD1; cdr3_length: 14; clone_size: few; j_call: TRBJ1-5; cdr3_nt: TGTGCCACCACGCCAGACAGGGTCCATCAGCCCCAGCATTTT; cdr3_aa: CATTPDRVHQPQHF
v_call: TRBV27; d_call: .; cdr3_length: 14; clone_size: .; j_call: TRBJ2-1; cdr3_nt: TGTGCCAGCAGCCTGGGTGGCCCTTACAATGAGCAGTTCTTC; cdr3_aa: CASSLGGPYNEQFF
v_call: TRBV28; d_call: .; cdr3_length: 16; clone_size: many; j_call: TRBJ2-7; cdr3_nt: TGTGCCAGCAGGCCAGACCTCCCTCGGGGGTCCTACGAGCAGTACTTC; cdr3_aa: CASRPDLPRGSYEQYF
v_call: TRBV6-5; d_call: TRBD1; cdr3_length: 15; clone_size: few; j_call: TRBJ2-6; cdr3_nt: TGTGCCAGCAGACAAGACAGGGCTGGGGCCAACGTCCTGACTTTC; cdr3_aa: CASRQDRAGANVLTF
v_call: TRBV6-6; d_call: .; cdr3_length: 15; clone_size: .; j_call: TRBJ1-1; cdr3_nt: TGTGCCAGCAGTGCTCCTGCCCGGATGAACACTGAAGCTTTCTTT; cdr3_aa: CASSAPARMNTEAFF